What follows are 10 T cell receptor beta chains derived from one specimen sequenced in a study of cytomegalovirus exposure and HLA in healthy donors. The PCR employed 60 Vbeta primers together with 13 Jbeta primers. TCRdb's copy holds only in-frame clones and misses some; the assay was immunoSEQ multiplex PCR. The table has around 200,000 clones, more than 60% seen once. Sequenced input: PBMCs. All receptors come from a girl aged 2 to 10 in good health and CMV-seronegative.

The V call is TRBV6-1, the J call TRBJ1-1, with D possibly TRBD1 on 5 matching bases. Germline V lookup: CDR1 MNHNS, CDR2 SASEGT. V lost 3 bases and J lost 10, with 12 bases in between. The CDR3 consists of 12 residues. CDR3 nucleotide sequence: TGTGCCAGCAGTGATTGGGCAGGGCGAGCTTTCTTT. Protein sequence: CASSDWAGRAFF.

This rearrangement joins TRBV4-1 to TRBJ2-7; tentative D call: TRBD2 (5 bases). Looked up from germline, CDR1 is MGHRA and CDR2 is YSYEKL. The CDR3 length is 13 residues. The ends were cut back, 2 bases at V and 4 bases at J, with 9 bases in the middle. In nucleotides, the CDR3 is TGCGCCAGCAGCCAAAATAGAGGGTACGAGCAGTACTTC. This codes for CASSQNRGYEQYF.

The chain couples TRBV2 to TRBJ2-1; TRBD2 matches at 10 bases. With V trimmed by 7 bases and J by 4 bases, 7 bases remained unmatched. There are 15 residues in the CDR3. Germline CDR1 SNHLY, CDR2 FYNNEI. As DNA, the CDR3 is TGTGCCAGCACCGAGCGGGGGGGTGAATACAATGAGCAGTTCTTC. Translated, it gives CASTERGGEYNEQFF.

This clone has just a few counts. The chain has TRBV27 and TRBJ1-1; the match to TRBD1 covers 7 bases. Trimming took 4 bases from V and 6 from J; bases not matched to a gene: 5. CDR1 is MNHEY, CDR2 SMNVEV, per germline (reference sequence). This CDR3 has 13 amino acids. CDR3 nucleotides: TGTGCCAGCAGTTCCCCCGGACAGGCTGAAGCTTTCTTT. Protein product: CASSSPGQAEAFF.

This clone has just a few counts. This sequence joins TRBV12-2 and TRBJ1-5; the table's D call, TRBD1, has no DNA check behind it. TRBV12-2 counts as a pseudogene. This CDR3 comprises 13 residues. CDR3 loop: CASRFRDREFMHF. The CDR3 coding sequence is TGTGCAAGTCGCTTCCGGGACAGGGAATTTATGCATTTT.

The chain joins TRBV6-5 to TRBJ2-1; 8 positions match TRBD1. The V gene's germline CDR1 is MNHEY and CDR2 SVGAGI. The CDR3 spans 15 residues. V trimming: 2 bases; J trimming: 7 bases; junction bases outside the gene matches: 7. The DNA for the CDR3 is TGTGCCAGCAGTTACCGGACAGGGCTTCCAAATGAGCAGTTCTTC. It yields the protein CASSYRTGLPNEQFF.

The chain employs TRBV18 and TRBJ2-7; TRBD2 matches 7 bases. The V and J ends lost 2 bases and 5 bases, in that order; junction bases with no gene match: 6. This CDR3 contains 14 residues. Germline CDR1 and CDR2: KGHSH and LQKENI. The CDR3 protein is CASSPFRGVHEQYF. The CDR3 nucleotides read TGTGCCAGCTCACCATTTCGGGGGGTGCACGAGCAGTACTTC.

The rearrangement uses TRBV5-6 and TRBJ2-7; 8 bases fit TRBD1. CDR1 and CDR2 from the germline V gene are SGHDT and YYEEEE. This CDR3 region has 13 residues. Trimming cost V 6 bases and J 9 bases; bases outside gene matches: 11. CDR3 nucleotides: TGTGCCAGCAACCCCACCGGACAGGGAGGGCAGTACTTC. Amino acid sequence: CASNPTGQGGQYF.

Here the CDR3 DNA reads TGCAGCGTTGAAGTTGTGGCCGATGGCAGTGAAAAACTGTTTTTT. Translated, it gives CSVEVVADGSEKLFF. This sequence joins TRBV29-1 and TRBJ1-4; D unresolved. Germline lookup yields CDR1 SQVTM and CDR2 ANQGSEA. V was clipped by 1 base and J by 7 bases, with 16 bases between them. This CDR3 spans 15 amino acids.

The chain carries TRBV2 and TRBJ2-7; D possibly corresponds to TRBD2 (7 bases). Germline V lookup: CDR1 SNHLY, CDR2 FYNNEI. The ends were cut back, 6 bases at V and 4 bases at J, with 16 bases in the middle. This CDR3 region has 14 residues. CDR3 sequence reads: CASSEGGLNYEQYF. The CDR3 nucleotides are TGTGCCAGCAGCGAGGGGGGGCTTAATTACGAGCAGTACTTC.